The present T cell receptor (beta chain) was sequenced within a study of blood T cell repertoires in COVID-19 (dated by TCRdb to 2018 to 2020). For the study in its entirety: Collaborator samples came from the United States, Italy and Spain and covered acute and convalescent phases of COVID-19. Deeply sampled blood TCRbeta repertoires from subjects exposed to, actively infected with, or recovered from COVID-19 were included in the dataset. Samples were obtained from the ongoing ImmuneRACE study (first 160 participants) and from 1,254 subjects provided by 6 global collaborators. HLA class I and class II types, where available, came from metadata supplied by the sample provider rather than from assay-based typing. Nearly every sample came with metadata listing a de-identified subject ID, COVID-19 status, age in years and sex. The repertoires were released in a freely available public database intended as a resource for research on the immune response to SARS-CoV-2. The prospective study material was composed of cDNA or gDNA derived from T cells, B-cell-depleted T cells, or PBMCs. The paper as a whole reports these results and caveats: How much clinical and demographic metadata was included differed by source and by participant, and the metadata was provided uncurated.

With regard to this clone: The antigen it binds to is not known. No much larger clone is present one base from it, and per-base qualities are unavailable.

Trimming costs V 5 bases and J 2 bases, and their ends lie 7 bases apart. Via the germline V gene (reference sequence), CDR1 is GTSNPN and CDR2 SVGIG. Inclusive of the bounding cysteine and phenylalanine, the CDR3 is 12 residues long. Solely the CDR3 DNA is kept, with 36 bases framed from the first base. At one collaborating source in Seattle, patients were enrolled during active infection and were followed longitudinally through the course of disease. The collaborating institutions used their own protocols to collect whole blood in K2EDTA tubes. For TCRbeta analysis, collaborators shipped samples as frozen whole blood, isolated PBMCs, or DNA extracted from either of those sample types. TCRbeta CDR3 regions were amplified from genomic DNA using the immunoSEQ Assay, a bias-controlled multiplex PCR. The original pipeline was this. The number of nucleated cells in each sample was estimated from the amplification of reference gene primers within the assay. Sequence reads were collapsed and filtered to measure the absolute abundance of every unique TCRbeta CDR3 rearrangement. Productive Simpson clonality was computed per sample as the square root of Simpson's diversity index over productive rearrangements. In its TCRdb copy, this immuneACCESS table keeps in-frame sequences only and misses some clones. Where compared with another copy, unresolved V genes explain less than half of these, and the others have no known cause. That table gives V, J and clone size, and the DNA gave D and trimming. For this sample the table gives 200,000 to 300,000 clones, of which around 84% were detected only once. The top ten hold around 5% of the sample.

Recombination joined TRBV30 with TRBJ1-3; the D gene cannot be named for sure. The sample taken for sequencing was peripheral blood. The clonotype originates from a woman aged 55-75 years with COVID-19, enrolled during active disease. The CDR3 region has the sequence CAWAYTGNTIYF. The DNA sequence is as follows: TGTGCCTGGGCGTATACTGGAAACACCATATATTTT. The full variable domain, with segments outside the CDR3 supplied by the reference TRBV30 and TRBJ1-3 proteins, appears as SQTIHQWPATLVQPVGSPLSLECTVEGTSNPNLYWYRQAAGRGLQLLFYSVGIGQISSEVPQNLSASRPQDRQFILSSKKLLLSDSGFYLCAWAYTGNTIYFGEGSWLTVV.